These 7 T cell receptor beta chains were all obtained from the same sample, sequenced in a study of T cell changes during pregnancy in multiple sclerosis. Only in-frame clones appear in the TCRdb table, and some are missing; sequencing was by immunoSEQ multiplex PCR. The top ten clones hold around 0.74% of a sample with tens of thousands of clones, approximately 92% of them seen once. Material: CD4+ T cells from peripheral blood mononuclear cells, obtained in the third trimester of pregnancy. The receptors come from a female donor with multiple sclerosis, enrolled in a pregnancy study.

This clone appeared once. The chain links TRBV30 to TRBJ2-2; 8 bases fit TRBD2. Trimming at V came to 6 bases and at J to 2 bases, leaving 8 bases not matched to a gene. The CDR3 loop spans 15 amino acids. Per germline, CDR1 GTSNPN and CDR2 SVGIG (reference sequence). Written as DNA, the CDR3 is TGTGCCTGCGGGGGGGGGACTCTCAACACCGGGGAGCTGTTTTTT. Amino acids: CACGGGTLNTGELFF.

The V gene is TRBV5-4, the J gene TRBJ1-6, with TRBD1 matching over 9 bases. Unmatched junction bases numbered 6, after V lost 5 bases and J lost 0 bases. CDR3 length: 17 amino acids. Germline assignment: CDR1 SGHNT and CDR2 YYREEE (reference sequence). CDR3 DNA: TGTGCCAGCAGTTCCGGGACAGGGCGCTCCTATAATTCACCCCTCCACTTT. Its protein is CASSSGTGRSYNSPLHF.

This sequence joins TRBV6-5 and TRBJ2-5, with a weak D call TRBD1 (5 bases). The CDR3 covers 12 residues. Looked up from germline, CDR1 is MNHEY and CDR2 is SVGAGI. V was cut by 2 bases and J by 5 bases, with 6 bases left in between. CDR3 in amino acids: CASSYRGETQYF. In DNA form, the CDR3 reads TGTGCCAGCAGTTACAGGGGTGAGACCCAGTACTTC.

This rearrangement joins TRBV19 to TRBJ2-3; 8 bases are shared with TRBD2. CDR3 length: 15 residues. V was pared by 4 bases and J by 5 bases, with 8 bases of the junction left unmatched. Germline-derived CDR1 and CDR2 are LNHDA and SQIVND (reference sequence). CDR3 amino acids: CASSTGGVAGDTQYF. In DNA, the CDR3 is TGTGCCAGTAGTACGGGGGGGGTAGCGGGAGATACGCAGTATTTT.

The chain combines TRBV7-2 with TRBJ1-5, with D perhaps matching TRBD1 (6 bases). The length of the CDR3 is 15 residues. The V end lost 5 bases, the J end lost 7 bases, and 18 bases lay between the germline ends. Germline-derived CDR1 and CDR2 are SGHTA and FQGNSA. The CDR3 DNA is TGTGCCAGCAGCCCAACCCGGACGGGGGGCCAGCCCCAGCATTTT. Its translation is CASSPTRTGGQPQHF.

The genes are TRBV7-2 and TRBJ1-2, with 8 positions matching TRBD1. V trimming: 1 base; J trimming: 8 bases; junction bases outside the gene matches: 12. The CDR3 extends over 16 amino acids. The germline gives CDR1 SGHTA, CDR2 FQGNSA. The CDR3 bases are TGTGCCAGCAGCTTAGGTGACAGGGGCCACCTCGGGGGCTACACCTTC. This translates into CASSLGDRGHLGGYTF.

This clone was recorded only once. The J gene is TRBJ2-7, the V gene TRBV9; D perhaps matches TRBD2 (5 bases). The CDR3 runs to 15 residues. The germline V and J ends were trimmed by 4 bases and 0 bases, with 14 bases remaining between them. Germline V gene data show CDR1 as SGDLS and CDR2 as YYNGEE. CDR3 nucleotides: TGTGCCAGCAGCCCGTCGCCTAGCTCCTCCTACGAGCAGTACTTC. This codes for CASSPSPSSSYEQYF.